These 4 T cell receptor beta chains were sequenced from one sample in a study of T cells in Graves' hyperthyroidism and ophthalmopathy. TCR beta CDR3 sequences were amplified from RNA transcripts. The HTBI set primed first-round TCR CDR3 RT-PCR. Each CDR3 protein gets one entry after TCRdb re-called the multiplex PCR reads with MiXCR. The top ten clones hold 3% to 4.5% of a sample with hundreds of thousands of distinct CDR3 sequences, 15% to 20% of them seen once. Source material: blood. These receptors all come from a woman under 40 with Graves' hyperthyroidism.

With regard to this clonotype: Compared with germline, one end of the junction differs, possibly owing to a read error. The chain recombines TRBV11-2 with TRBJ2-3; D unresolved. The CDR3 consists of 15 residues. The germline V gene encodes CDR1 SGHAT and CDR2 FQNNGV. CDR3 residues: CASSLVPPRTDTQYF. The CDR3 bases are TGTGCCAGCAGCTTAGTTCCGCCACGCACAGACACGCAGTATTTT. Together with reference TRBV11-2 and TRBJ2-3, the CDR3 gives the full variable domain: EAGVAQSPRYKIIEKRQSVAFWCNPISGHATLYWYQQILGQGPKLLIQFQNNGVVDDSQLPKDRFSAERLKGVDSTLKIQPAKLEDSAVYLCASSLVPPRTDTQYFGPGTRLTVL.

The gene calls are TRBV19 and TRBJ2-7; 11 positions match TRBD1. Looked up from germline, CDR1 is LNHDA and CDR2 is SQIVND (reference sequence). With V trimmed by 5 bases and J by 5 bases, 5 bases remained unmatched. The CDR3 covers 14 residues. The CDR3 DNA reads TGTGCCAGTAGTCCCCGGACAGGGGGCGACGAGCAGTACTTC. Its translation is CASSPRTGGDEQYF.

This clonotype has more than one count but fewer than ten. One junction end does not reproduce the germline sequence, and a read error may be involved. The rearrangement uses TRBV2 and TRBJ2-1; 10 bases are shared with TRBD2. The CDR3 consists of 17 residues. CDR1 SNHLY and CDR2 FYNNEI come from the germline V gene. In DNA form, the CDR3 reads TGTGCCAGCAGCCCCTCCCTAGCGGGAGTATCCTACAATGAGCAGTCCTTC. Amino acids: CASSPSLAGVSYNEQSF.

This clonotype turned up a few times. The V gene is TRBV4-2, the J gene TRBJ2-1, with D possibly matching TRBD2 (5 bases). V was shortened by 0 bases and J by 3 bases, with 9 bases between the two germline ends. In germline, CDR1 is LGHNA, CDR2 YNFKEQ. This CDR3 is built from 15 residues. The CDR3 region is CASSQDVTSYNEQFF. The CDR3 bases are TGTGCCAGCAGCCAAGATGTAACTAGCTACAATGAGCAGTTCTTC.